Shown below are 23 T cell receptor beta chains from a single sample sequenced in a study of beta chain features in type 1 diabetes. General observations from the study: Across all four CD4+ subsets, people with type 1 diabetes showed modestly shorter TCRB CDR3s.

The isolated RNA, all of it, was reverse transcribed, so expressed TCRB transcripts were what got sequenced. TCRdb's copy holds only in-frame clones and misses some; the assay was immunoSEQ multiplex PCR. The repertoire has roughly 140,000 clones, 10% of them found once; the top ten carry around 0.48%. These TCRs' antigens remain unknown. Sequenced sample: central memory CD4+ T cells from blood. The source of these receptors is a man between 25 and 39 years old with type 1 diabetes.

V gene TRBV29-1 combines with J gene TRBJ1-5; D is unclear. The CDR3 loop spans 13 amino acids. Trimming removed 3 bases from V and 3 bases from J, with 9 bases in between. Germline CDR1 is SQVTM and CDR2 is ANQGSEA. The CDR3 region is CSVEEGANQPQHF. In nucleotides, the CDR3 is TGCAGCGTTGAGGAGGGAGCCAATCAGCCCCAGCATTTT.

This clone was detected only a few times. The chain has TRBV7-2 and TRBJ1-2, with 8 positions matching TRBD1. The J segment lost 4 bases and the V segment lost 5 bases, leaving 6 bases of the junction unmatched. Per the germline V gene, CDR1 is SGHTA and CDR2 is FQGNSA. CDR3 length: 14 amino acids. The CDR3 region has the DNA TGTGCCAGCAGCGGGCGGACAGGGATCTATGGCTACACCTTC. This translates into CASSGRTGIYGYTF.

This chain joins TRBV19 and TRBJ2-2; 11 bases line up with TRBD2. The length of the CDR3 is 15 residues. CDR1 is LNHDA, CDR2 SQIVND, per germline (reference sequence). The V gene end was trimmed by 6 bases and the J gene end by 5 bases; junction bases not matched to a gene: 5. CDR3: CASRTSGTTTGELFF. The CDR3 region has the DNA TGTGCCAGTAGGACTAGCGGGACTACAACCGGGGAGCTGTTTTTT.

V gene TRBV28 combines with J gene TRBJ1-5; 9 nucleotides line up with TRBD1. In germline, CDR1 is MDHEN, CDR2 SYDVKM. This CDR3 is built from 17 residues. J gave up 4 bases and V 6 bases, and 13 bases lay outside the gene matches. CDR3 sequence: CASRTWGTGRGNQPQHF. The CDR3 nucleotides read TGTGCCAGCAGGACTTGGGGGACAGGGAGGGGGAATCAGCCCCAGCATTTT.

A few counts support this clone. V gene TRBV19 combines with J gene TRBJ2-1, with D possibly TRBD2 on 5 matching bases. The germline V gene encodes CDR1 LNHDA and CDR2 SQIVND (reference sequence). The CDR3 runs 13 residues. V lost 6 bases, J lost 8 bases, and 14 bases lay in between. In DNA form, the CDR3 reads TGTGCCAGTAGACCGGGGATAATCGATGAGCAGTTCTTC. This sequence encodes CASRPGIIDEQFF.

This clone was recorded a few times. The J gene is TRBJ1-2, the V gene TRBV28; 9 nucleotides match TRBD1. The V and J ends lost 8 bases and 6 bases, in that order; junction bases with no gene match: 13. This CDR3 contains 15 residues. In germline, CDR1 is MDHEN, CDR2 SYDVKM. The CDR3 loop is CASGSTGGRKHGYTF. CDR3 nucleotides: TGTGCCAGCGGATCGACAGGGGGAAGAAAGCATGGCTACACCTTC.

This clone was observed a few times. The V and J genes are TRBV2 and TRBJ1-2; D gene uncertain. CDR3 length: 13 residues. V was clipped by 7 bases and J by 0 bases, with 9 bases between them. Germline CDR1 reads SNHLY; CDR2 reads FYNNEI. The CDR3 here is CASKTNSNYGYTF. CDR3 DNA: TGTGCCAGCAAGACAAATTCTAACTATGGCTACACCTTC.

This clone was seen a handful of times. V gene TRBV6-6 combines with J gene TRBJ2-5; D is undetermined. This CDR3 is built from 14 residues. V was pared by 2 bases and J by 3 bases, with 10 bases between. CDR1 MNHNY and CDR2 SVGAGI come from the germline V gene (reference sequence). This chain's CDR3 is CASSYLAAEETQYF. In DNA form, the CDR3 reads TGTGCCAGCAGTTACCTGGCGGCAGAAGAGACCCAGTACTTC.

The chain employs TRBV18 and TRBJ2-1; possible D gene TRBD2, 6 bases. CDR1 is KGHSH and CDR2 is LQKENI in the germline V gene. This CDR3 is 14 amino acids long. V was clipped by 2 bases and J by 3 bases, with 8 bases between them. This CDR3 is CASSPGGVYNEQFF. The CDR3 nucleotides are TGTGCCAGCTCACCAGGCGGGGTCTACAATGAGCAGTTCTTC.

The CDR3 region has the DNA TGTGCCAGCAGCCCCACACCGGGACAGGGATCGGAGCAGTACTTC. Amino acid sequence: CASSPTPGQGSEQYF. This chain joins TRBV7-6 and TRBJ2-7; 9 nucleotides match TRBD1. With V trimmed by 5 bases and J by 7 bases, 12 bases remained unmatched. The CDR3 is made up of 15 amino acids. CDR1 SGHVS and CDR2 FNYEAQ come from the germline V gene.

This clone has only a few counts. V gene TRBV29-1 combines with J gene TRBJ1-4; TRBD1 aligns across 7 bases. Germline trimming cut 5 bases from V and 7 bases from J; bases unmatched to any gene: 4. Per germline, CDR1 SQVTM and CDR2 ANQGSEA. CDR3 length: 12 amino acids. The CDR3 protein is CSVLSGGEKLFF. CDR3 in DNA: TGCAGCGTTTTGTCAGGGGGTGAAAAACTGTTTTTT.

This clone was seen a few times. V and J are TRBV6-1 and TRBJ1-1; D ambiguous. From germline, CDR1 is MNHNS and CDR2 SASEGT. Between the trimmed V and J ends, which lost 7 bases and 2 bases, there was a span of 17 bases. The CDR3 extends over 15 amino acids. The DNA for the CDR3 is TGTGCCAGCACCGAAAGCCCCTCAGGTAACACTGAAGCTTTCTTT. Protein product: CASTESPSGNTEAFF.

V and J are TRBV5-1 and TRBJ2-3; 9 positions match TRBD2. After removal of 2 bases from V and 5 bases from J, the junction contained 6 bases not matched to a gene. This CDR3 contains 15 residues. The germline CDR1 and CDR2 sequences are SGHRS and YFSETQ. The CDR3 sequence: CASSLRSGRQDTQYF. CDR3 nucleotides: TGCGCCAGCAGCTTAAGGAGCGGGAGGCAAGATACGCAGTATTTT. The full variable domain, with the rest looked up from reference TRBV5-1 and TRBJ2-3, is KAGVTQTPRYLIKTRGQQVTLSCSPISGHRSVSWYQQTPGQGLQFLFEYFSETQRNKGNFPGRFSGRQFSNSRSEMNVSTLELGDSALYLCASSLRSGRQDTQYFGPGTRLTVL.

The chain carries TRBV2 and TRBJ2-7, with a weak D call TRBD2 (5 bases). Per germline, CDR1 SNHLY and CDR2 FYNNEI. Trimming removed 4 bases at V and 3 bases at J, with 10 bases between. The CDR3 runs 13 residues. The CDR3 nucleotides read TGTGCCAGCAGTGCACTAGAGGTCTACGAGCAGTACTTC. Translated, it gives CASSALEVYEQYF.

The genes are TRBV28 and TRBJ2-7; 7 bases align to TRBD2. Trimming took 5 bases from V and 1 from J; bases not matched to a gene: 8. The CDR3 is 15 residues long. Looked up from germline, CDR1 is MDHEN and CDR2 is SYDVKM. CDR3 nucleotide sequence: TGTGCCAGCAGTCCCCCCGCAGCGGGATCCTACGAGCAGTACTTC. Translating gives CASSPPAAGSYEQYF.

The rearrangement uses TRBV11-2 and TRBJ2-5; 7 bases map to TRBD1. The length of the CDR3 is 15 residues. From germline, CDR1 is SGHAT and CDR2 FQNNGV. V lost 2 bases, J lost 2 bases, and 5 bases stayed unmatched. The CDR3 nucleotides are TGTGCCAGCAGCTTAATACGACAGGGTCAAGAGACCCAGTACTTC. It codes for CASSLIRQGQETQYF.

The V and J genes are TRBV6-1 and TRBJ2-7, with 10 bases matching TRBD1. V gave up 5 bases and J gave up 8 bases; unmatched junction bases: 9. Germline CDR1 MNHNS, CDR2 SASEGT. The CDR3 contains 14 residues. CDR3 amino acids: CASSLPGQGPKQYF. CDR3 coding DNA: TGTGCCAGCAGTTTGCCGGGACAGGGGCCCAAGCAGTACTTC.

V and J are TRBV4-3 and TRBJ1-2, with unresolved D. This CDR3 comprises 15 residues. The germline CDR1 and CDR2 sequences are LGHNA and YSLEER. V was shortened by 0 bases and J by 3 bases, with 11 bases between the two germline ends. The chain's CDR3 is CASSQDQKAYYGYTF. The CDR3 DNA reads as TGCGCCAGCAGCCAAGATCAGAAAGCGTACTATGGCTACACCTTC.

This clone has a handful of counts. This chain connects TRBV6-5 to TRBJ2-7; 9 bases align to TRBD2. J was trimmed by 3 bases and V by 4 bases; bases with no gene match: 4. The CDR3 spans 14 residues. Germline CDR1 MNHEY, CDR2 SVGAGI. The CDR3 DNA follows: TGTGCCAGCAGTTTGACTAGCGGCAACTACGAGCAGTACTTC. This sequence encodes CASSLTSGNYEQYF.

This clone has just a few counts. The chain is built from TRBV10-3 and TRBJ2-1, with D possibly TRBD2 on 5 matching bases. From germline, CDR1 is ENHRY and CDR2 SYGVKD. CDR3 length equals 13 residues. V shed 6 bases and J shed 1 base, with 7 bases lying between them. The CDR3 region is CAIRTTSYNEQFF. The CDR3 DNA sequence: TGTGCCATCAGGACTACATCCTACAATGAGCAGTTCTTC.

This clone was found a few times. The V call is TRBV7-3, the J call TRBJ1-2; 7 bases fit TRBD1. This CDR3 is 13 amino acids long. CDR1 is SGHTA and CDR2 is FQGTGA in the germline V gene. Germline trimming cut 5 bases from V and 6 bases from J; bases unmatched to any gene: 6. The CDR3 coding sequence is TGTGCCAGCAGCCCAACGACAGGGAATGGCTACACCTTC. It specifies CASSPTTGNGYTF.

This clone was seen a handful of times. This chain links TRBV6-5 with TRBJ1-1; D is undetermined. Per germline, CDR1 MNHEY and CDR2 SVGAGI. Trimming removed 0 bases from V and 7 bases from J, with 9 bases in between. This CDR3 contains 13 residues. CDR3 region: CASSYSRASEAFF. As DNA, the CDR3 is TGTGCCAGCAGTTACTCGCGGGCAAGTGAAGCTTTCTTT.

Points on this clone: The sample has other DNA sequences that encode this CDR3 too. This chain links TRBV5-1 with TRBJ2-5; a weak D match, TRBD2 (6 bases). The germline V gene encodes CDR1 SGHRS and CDR2 YFSETQ. This CDR3 contains 14 residues. V shed 4 bases and J shed 3 bases, with 13 bases lying between them. CDR3 DNA sequence: TGCGCCAGCAGCCTTGGGGCTAGCGAAGAGACCCAGTACTTC. This sequence encodes CASSLGASEETQYF.